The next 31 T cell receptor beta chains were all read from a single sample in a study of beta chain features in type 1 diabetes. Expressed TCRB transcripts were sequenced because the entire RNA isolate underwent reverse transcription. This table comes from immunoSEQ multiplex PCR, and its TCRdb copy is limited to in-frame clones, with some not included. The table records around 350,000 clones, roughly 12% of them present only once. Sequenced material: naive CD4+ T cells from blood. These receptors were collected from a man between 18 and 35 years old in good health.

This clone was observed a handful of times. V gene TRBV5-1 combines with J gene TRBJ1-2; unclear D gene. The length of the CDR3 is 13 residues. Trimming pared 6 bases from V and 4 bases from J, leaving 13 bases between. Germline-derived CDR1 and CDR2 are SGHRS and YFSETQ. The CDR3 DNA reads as TGCGCCAGCACCATGGGCGGGAGCTATGGCTACACCTTC. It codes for CASTMGGSYGYTF. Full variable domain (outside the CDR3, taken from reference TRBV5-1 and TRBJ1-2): KAGVTQTPRYLIKTRGQQVTLSCSPISGHRSVSWYQQTPGQGLQFLFEYFSETQRNKGNFPGRFSGRQFSNSRSEMNVSTLELGDSALYLCASTMGGSYGYTFGSGTRLTVV.

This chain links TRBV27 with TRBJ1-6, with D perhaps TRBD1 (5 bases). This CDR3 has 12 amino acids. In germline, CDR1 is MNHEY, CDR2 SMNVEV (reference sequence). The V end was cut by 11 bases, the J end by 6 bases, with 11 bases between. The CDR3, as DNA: TGTGCCGCTAGGGGTCCTAATTCACCCCTCCACTTT. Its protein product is CAARGPNSPLHF.

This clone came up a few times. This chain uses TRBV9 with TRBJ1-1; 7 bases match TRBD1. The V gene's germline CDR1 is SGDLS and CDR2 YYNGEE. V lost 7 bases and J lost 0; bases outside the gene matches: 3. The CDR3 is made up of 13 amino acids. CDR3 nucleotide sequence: TGTGCCAGCCGGGGACAGCTGAACACTGAAGCTTTCTTT. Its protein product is CASRGQLNTEAFF.

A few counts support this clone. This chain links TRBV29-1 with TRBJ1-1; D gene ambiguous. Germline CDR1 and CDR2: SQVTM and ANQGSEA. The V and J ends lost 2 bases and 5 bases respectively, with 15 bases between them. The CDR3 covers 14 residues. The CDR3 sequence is CSVEPGPRGTEAFF. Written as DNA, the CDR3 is TGCAGCGTTGAACCGGGCCCTCGAGGGACTGAAGCTTTCTTT.

Here the CDR3 reads CASRKQGAQPQHF. The CDR3 bases are TGTGCCAGCAGGAAACAGGGGGCCCAGCCCCAGCATTTT. The V and J genes are TRBV28 and TRBJ1-5, with 9 nucleotides matching TRBD1. CDR1 MDHEN and CDR2 SYDVKM come from the germline V gene. V shed 6 bases and J 7 bases; nucleotides not matched to a gene: 4. The CDR3 totals 13 residues.

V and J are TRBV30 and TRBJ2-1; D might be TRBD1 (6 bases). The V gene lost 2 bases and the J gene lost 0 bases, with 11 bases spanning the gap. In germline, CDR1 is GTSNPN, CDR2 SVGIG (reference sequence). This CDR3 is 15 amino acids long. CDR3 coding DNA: TGTGCCTGGAGTTCAGGGGTAAGCTCCTACAATGAGCAGTTCTTC. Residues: CAWSSGVSSYNEQFF.

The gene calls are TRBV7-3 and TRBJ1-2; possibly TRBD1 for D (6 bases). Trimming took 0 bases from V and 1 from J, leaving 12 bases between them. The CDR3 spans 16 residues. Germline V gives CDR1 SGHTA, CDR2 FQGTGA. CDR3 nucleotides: TGTGCCAGCAGCTTAACTTGGACAGCTAGTAACTATGGCTACACCTTC. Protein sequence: CASSLTWTASNYGYTF.

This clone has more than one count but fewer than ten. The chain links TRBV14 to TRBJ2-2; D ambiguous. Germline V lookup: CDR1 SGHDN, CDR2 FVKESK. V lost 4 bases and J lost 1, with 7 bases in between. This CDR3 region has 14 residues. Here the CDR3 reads CASSLRQNTGELFF. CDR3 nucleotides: TGTGCCAGCAGCCTACGACAGAACACCGGGGAGCTGTTTTTT. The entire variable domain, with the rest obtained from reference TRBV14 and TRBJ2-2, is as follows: EAGVTQFPSHSVIEKGQTVTLRCDPISGHDNLYWYRRVMGKEIKFLLHFVKESKQDESGMPNNRFLAERTGGTYSTLKVQPAELEDSGVYFCASSLRQNTGELFFGEGSRLTVL.

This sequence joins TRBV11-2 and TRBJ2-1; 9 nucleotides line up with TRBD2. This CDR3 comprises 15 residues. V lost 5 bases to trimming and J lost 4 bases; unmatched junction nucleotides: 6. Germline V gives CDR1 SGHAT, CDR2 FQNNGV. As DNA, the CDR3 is TGTGCCAGCAGCAGACTAGCGGACCTATACAATGAGCAGTTCTTC. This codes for CASSRLADLYNEQFF.

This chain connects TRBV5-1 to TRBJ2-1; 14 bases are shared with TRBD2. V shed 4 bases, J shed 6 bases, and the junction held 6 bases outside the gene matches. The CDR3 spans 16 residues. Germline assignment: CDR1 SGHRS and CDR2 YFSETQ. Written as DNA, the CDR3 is TGCGCCAGCAGCCCCGTTGGACTAGCGGGGGGCAATGAGCAGTTCTTC. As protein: CASSPVGLAGGNEQFF.

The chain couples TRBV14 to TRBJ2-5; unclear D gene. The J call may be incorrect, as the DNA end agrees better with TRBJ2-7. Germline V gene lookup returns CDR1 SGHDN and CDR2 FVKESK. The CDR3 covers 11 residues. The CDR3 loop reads CASSRAYEQYF. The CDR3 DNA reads TGTGCCAGCAGCCGAGCCTACGAGCAGTACTTC.

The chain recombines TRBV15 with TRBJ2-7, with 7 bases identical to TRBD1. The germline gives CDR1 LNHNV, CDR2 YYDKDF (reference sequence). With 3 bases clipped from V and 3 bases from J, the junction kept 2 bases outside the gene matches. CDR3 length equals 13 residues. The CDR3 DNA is TGTGCCACCAGCAGGGACAGGATCTACGAGCAGTACTTC. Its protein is CATSRDRIYEQYF. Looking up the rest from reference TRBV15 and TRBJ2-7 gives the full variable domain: DAMVIQNPRYQVTQFGKPVTLSCSQTLNHNVMYWYQQKSSQAPKLLFHYYDKDFNNEADTPDNFQSRRPNTSFCFLDIRSPGLGDTAMYLCATSRDRIYEQYFGPGTRLTVT.

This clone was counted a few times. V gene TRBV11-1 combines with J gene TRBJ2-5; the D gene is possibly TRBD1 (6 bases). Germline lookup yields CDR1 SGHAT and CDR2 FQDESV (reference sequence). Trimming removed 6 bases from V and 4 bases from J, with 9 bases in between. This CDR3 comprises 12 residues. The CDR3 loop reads CASRGALETQYF. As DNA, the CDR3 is TGTGCCAGCAGGGGGGCATTAGAGACCCAGTACTTC.

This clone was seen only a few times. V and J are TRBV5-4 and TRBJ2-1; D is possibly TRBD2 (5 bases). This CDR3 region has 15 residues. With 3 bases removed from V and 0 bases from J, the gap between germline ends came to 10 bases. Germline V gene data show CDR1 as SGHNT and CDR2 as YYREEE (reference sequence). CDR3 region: CASSSGSGSYNEQFF. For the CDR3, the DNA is TGTGCCAGCAGCTCGGGGTCTGGCTCCTACAATGAGCAGTTCTTC.

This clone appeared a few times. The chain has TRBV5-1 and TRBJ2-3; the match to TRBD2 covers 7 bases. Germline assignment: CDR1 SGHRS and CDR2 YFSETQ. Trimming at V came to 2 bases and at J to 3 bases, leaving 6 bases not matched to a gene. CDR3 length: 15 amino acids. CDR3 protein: CASSFRAGGTDTQYF. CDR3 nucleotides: TGCGCCAGCAGCTTCCGGGCCGGGGGGACAGATACGCAGTATTTT.

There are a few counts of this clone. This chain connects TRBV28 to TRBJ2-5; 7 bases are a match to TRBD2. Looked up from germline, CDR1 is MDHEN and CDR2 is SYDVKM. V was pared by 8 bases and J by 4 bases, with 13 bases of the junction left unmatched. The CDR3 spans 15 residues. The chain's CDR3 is CASPPGRVVLETQYF. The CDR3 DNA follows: TGTGCCAGCCCCCCGGGGAGGGTCGTTTTAGAGACCCAGTACTTC.

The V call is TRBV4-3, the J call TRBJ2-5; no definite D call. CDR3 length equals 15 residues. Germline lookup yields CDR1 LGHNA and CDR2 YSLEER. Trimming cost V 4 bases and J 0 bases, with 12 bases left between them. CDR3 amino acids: CASSRTGSDQETQYF. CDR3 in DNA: TGCGCCAGCAGCCGCACCGGTAGTGACCAAGAGACCCAGTACTTC.

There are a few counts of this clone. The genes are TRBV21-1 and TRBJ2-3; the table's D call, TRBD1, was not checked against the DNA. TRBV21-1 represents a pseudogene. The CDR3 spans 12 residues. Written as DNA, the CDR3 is TGTGCCAGGACAGGGGAGGCAGATACGCAGTATTTT. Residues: CARTGEADTQYF.

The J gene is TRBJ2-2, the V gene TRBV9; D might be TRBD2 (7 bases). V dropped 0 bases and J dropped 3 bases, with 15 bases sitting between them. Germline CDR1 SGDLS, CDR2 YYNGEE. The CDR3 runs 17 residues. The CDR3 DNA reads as TGTGCCAGCAGCGTAGGGGGGGCGGGGGCCTACACCGGGGAGCTGTTTTTT. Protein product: CASSVGGAGAYTGELFF.

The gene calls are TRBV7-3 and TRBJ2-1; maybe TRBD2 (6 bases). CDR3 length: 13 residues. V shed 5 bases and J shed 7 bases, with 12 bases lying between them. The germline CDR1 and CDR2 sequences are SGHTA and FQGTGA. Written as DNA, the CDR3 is TGTGCCAGCAGCCCCCCCGGGGGAAATGAGCAGTTCTTC. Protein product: CASSPPGGNEQFF. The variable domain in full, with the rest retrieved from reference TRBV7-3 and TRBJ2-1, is GAGVSQTPSNKVTEKGKYVELRCDPISGHTALYWYRQSLGQGPEFLIYFQGTGAADDSGLPNDRFFAVRPEGSVSTLKIQRTERGDSAVYLCASSPPGGNEQFFGPGTRLTVL.

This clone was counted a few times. The CDR3: CASSGRTSGRANEQFF. In DNA, the CDR3 is TGCGCCAGCAGCGGACGAACTAGCGGGAGGGCCAATGAGCAGTTCTTC. The V and J genes are TRBV4-1 and TRBJ2-1; TRBD2 matches at 13 bases. CDR3 length equals 16 residues. V shed 5 bases, J shed 6 bases, and the junction held 7 bases outside the gene matches. Germline CDR1 MGHRA, CDR2 YSYEKL.

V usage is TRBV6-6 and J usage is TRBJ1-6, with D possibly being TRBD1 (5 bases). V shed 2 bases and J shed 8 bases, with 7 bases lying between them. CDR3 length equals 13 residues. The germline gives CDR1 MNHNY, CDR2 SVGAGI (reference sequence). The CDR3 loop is CASSYGGDSPLHF. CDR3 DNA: TGTGCCAGCAGTTACGGGGGGGATTCACCCCTCCACTTT.

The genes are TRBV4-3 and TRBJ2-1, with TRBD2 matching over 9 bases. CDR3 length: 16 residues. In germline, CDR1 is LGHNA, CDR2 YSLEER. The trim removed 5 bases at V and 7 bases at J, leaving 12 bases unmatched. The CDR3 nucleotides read TGCGCCAGCAGCTCGAGGGCACTAGCGGGCAGGAATGAGCAGTTCTTC. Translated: CASSSRALAGRNEQFF.

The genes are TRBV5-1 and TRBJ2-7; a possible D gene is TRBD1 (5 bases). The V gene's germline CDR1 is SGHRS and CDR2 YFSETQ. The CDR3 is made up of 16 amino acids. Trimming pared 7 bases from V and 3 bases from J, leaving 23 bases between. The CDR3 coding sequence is TGCGCCAGCCGACCTCAGCCGGCAGGGCCTATCTACGAGCAGTACTTC. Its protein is CASRPQPAGPIYEQYF. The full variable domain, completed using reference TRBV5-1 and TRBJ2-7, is KAGVTQTPRYLIKTRGQQVTLSCSPISGHRSVSWYQQTPGQGLQFLFEYFSETQRNKGNFPGRFSGRQFSNSRSEMNVSTLELGDSALYLCASRPQPAGPIYEQYFGPGTRLTVT.

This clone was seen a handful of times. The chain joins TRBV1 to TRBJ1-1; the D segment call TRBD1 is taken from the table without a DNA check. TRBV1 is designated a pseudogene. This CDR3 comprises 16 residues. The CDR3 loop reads CTSSGETQGGNTEAFF. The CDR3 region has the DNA TGCACCAGCAGCGGGGAAACACAGGGCGGGAACACTGAAGCTTTCTTT.

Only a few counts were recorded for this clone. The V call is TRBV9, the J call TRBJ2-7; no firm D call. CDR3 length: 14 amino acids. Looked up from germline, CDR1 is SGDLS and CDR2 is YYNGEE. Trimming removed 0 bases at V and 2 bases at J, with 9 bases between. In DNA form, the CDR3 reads TGTGCCAGCAGCGTAGCCTTACGGGCCTACGAGCAGTACTTC. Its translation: CASSVALRAYEQYF. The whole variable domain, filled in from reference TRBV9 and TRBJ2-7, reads DSGVTQTPKHLITATGQRVTLRCSPRSGDLSVYWYQQSLDQGLQFLIQYYNGEERAKGNILERFSAQQFPDLHSELNLSSLELGDSALYFCASSVALRAYEQYFGPGTRLTVT.

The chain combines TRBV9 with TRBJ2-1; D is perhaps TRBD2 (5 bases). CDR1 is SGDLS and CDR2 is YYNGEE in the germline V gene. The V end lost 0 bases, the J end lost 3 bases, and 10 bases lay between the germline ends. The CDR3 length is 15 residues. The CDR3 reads CASSVGAGDYNEQFF. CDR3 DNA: TGTGCCAGCAGCGTAGGTGCCGGGGACTACAATGAGCAGTTCTTC.

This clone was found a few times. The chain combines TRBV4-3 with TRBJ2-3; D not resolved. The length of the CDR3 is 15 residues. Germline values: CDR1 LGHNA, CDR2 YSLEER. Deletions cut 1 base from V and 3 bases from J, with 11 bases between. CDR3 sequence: CASSQVRKTTDTQYF. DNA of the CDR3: TGCGCCAGCAGCCAAGTCCGCAAGACAACAGATACGCAGTATTTT.

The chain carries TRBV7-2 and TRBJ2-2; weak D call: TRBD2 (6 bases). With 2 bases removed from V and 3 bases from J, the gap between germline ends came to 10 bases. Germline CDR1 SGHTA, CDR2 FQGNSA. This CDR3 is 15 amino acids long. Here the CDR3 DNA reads TGTGCCAGCAGCTTAACGGGGGTGGACACCGGGGAGCTGTTTTTT. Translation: CASSLTGVDTGELFF.

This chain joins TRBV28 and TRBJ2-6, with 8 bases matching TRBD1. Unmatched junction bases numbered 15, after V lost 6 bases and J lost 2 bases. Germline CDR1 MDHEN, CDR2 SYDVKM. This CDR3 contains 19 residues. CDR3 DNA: TGTGCCAGCAGCAGAATCGGGACAGGAGGTTGGACTGGGGCCAACGTCCTGACTTTC. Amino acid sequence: CASSRIGTGGWTGANVLTF.

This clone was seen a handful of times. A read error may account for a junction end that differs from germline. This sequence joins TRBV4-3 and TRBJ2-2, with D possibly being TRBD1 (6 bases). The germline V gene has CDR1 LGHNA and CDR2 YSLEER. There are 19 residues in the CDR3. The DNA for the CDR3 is TGCGCCAGCAGCCAAGATGTTACTCTGAACAGGGCGGCGGTCGGGCAGCTGTTTTTT. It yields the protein CASSQDVTLNRAAVGQLFF.